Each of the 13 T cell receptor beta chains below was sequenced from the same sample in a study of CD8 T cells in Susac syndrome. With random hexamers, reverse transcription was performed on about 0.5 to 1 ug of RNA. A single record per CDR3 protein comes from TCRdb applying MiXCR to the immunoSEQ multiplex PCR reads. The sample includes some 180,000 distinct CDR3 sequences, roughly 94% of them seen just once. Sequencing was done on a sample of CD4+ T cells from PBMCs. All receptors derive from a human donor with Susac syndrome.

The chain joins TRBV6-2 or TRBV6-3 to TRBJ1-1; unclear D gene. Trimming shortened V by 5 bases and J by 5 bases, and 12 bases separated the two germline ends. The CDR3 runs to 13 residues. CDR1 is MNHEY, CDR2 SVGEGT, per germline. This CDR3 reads CASSDTVETEAFF. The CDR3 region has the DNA TGTGCCAGCAGTGACACAGTGGAGACTGAAGCTTTCTTT.

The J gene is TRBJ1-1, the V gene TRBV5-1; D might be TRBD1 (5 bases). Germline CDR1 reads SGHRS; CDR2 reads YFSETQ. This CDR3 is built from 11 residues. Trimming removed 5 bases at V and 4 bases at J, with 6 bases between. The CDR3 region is CASRGVTEAFF. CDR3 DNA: TGCGCCAGCAGAGGGGTCACTGAAGCTTTCTTT.

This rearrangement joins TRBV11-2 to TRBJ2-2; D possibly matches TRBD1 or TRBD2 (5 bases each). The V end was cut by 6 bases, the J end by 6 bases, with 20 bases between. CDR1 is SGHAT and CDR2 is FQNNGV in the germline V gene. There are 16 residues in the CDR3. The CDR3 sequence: CASSFRESGRPGELFF. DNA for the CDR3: TGTGCCAGCAGTTTCCGGGAATCGGGGCGCCCCGGGGAGCTGTTTTTT.

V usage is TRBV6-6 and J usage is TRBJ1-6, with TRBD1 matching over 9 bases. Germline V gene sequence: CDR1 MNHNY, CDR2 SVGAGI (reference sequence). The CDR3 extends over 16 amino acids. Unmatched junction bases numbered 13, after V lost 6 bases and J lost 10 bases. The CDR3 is CASRSPGTGPSSPLHF. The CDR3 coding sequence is TGTGCCAGCAGAAGTCCCGGGACAGGGCCGAGCTCACCCCTCCACTTT.

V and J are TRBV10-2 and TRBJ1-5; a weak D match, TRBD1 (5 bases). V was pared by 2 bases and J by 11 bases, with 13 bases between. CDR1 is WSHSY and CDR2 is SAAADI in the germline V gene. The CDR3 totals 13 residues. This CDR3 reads CASSEVEGYSQHF. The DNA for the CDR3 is TGCGCCAGCAGTGAGGTGGAGGGGTATTCCCAGCATTTT.

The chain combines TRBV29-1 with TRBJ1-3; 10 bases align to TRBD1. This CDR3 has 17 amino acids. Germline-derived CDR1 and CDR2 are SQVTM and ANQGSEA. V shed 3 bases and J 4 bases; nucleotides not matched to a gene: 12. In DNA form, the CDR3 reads TGCAGCGTTGATCCTCGACAGGGGGCGCTCTCCGGAAACACCATATATTTT. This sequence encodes CSVDPRQGALSGNTIYF.

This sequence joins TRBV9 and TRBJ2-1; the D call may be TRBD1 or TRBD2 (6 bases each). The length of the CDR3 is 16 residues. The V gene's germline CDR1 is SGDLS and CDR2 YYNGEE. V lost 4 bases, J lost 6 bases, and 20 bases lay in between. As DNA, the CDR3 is TGTGCCAGCAGCCCCCCAGGGGTCGGGAGCGTCAATGAGCAGTTCTTC. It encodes CASSPPGVGSVNEQFF.

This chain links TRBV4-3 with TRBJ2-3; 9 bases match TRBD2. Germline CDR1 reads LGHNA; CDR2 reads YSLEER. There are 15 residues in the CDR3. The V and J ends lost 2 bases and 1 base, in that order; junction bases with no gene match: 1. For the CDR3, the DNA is TGCGCCAGCAGCCAACGACTAGCGGGCACAGATACGCAGTATTTT. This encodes CASSQRLAGTDTQYF.

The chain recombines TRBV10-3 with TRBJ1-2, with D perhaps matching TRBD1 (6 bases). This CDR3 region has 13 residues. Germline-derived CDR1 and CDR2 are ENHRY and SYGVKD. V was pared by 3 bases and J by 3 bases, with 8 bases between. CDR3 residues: CAISDRGHYGYTF. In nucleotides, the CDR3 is TGTGCCATCAGTGACCGGGGGCACTATGGCTACACCTTC.

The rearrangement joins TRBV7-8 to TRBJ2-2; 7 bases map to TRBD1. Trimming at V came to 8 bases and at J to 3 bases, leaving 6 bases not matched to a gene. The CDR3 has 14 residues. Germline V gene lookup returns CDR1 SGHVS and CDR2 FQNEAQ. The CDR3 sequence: CASRGQTYTGELFF. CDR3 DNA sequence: TGTGCCAGCCGGGGACAGACATACACCGGGGAGCTGTTTTTT.

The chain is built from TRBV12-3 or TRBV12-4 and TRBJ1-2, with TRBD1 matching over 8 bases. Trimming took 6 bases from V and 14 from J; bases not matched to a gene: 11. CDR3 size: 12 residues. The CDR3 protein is CASSWDRSRHTF. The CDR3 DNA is TGTGCCAGCAGCTGGGACAGGTCACGTCATACCTTC.

CDR3 protein: CSASSGGTYEQYF. CDR3 nucleotides: TGCAGTGCGTCTAGCGGGGGGACCTACGAGCAGTACTTC. This chain uses TRBV20-1 with TRBJ2-7; the match to TRBD2 covers 11 bases. V dropped 6 bases and J dropped 2; count of bases not matched to a gene: 3. Germline lookup yields CDR1 DFQATT and CDR2 SNEGSKA (reference sequence). CDR3 size: 13 residues.

Here the CDR3 DNA reads TGTGCCAGCACGGACTTGTACAATGAGCAGTTCTTC. Protein: CASTDLYNEQFF. The rearrangement links TRBV2 to TRBJ2-1; a weak D match, TRBD2 (5 bases). This CDR3 has 12 amino acids. V lost 7 bases to trimming and J lost 4 bases, with 8 bases between them. Germline-derived CDR1 and CDR2 are SNHLY and FYNNEI.